The source of this TCR beta chain is a study of shared clonotypes between healthy human individuals. General study results and limits: The low donor count limited represented genetic and exposure-history diversity.

TCRdb's table, derived via immunoSEQ multiplex PCR, lists solely in-frame clones and lacks some. Of about 1.5 million clones listed, 95% to 99% were seen once; the top ten hold about 0.45%. Trimming left V 5 bases short and J 4 bases short, with 15 bases between. The germline gives CDR1 LNHNV, CDR2 YYDKDF (reference sequence). The CDR3 totals 15 residues. Notes on this clone: Its cognate antigen is unknown.

The sequence came from a man between 25 and 39 years old in good health. Sequences were obtained from naive CD4+ T cells sorted from blood. The subset is: CD45RA+ positively selected. The rearrangement joins TRBV15 to TRBJ1-5; D is perhaps TRBD1 (5 bases). DNA for the CDR3: TGTGCCACCAGCTTCCGGGACCCTCGGAATCAGCCCCAGCATTTT. It codes for CATSFRDPRNQPQHF.